This TCR beta chain was sequenced in a study of shared clonotypes between healthy human individuals. CDR3 length: 15 residues. CDR1 and CDR2 (germline): MGHDK, SYGVNS. The V gene lost 4 bases and the J gene lost 4 bases, with 14 bases spanning the gap. As regards this clone: The antigen is not known.

Execution of the assay was at deep level. Here immunoSEQ multiplex PCR was the method, and the copy in TCRdb shows in-frame clones only, minus some. This table has around 300,000 clones, roughly 84% appearing once. Among the donors, all were Caucasian adults who lived in Nashville, Tennessee. General study findings and limits: Larger richness was generally estimated for naive than memory subsets.

This receptor was identified in a man aged 18 to 30 in good health. V gene TRBV25-1 combines with J gene TRBJ2-1; D gene uncertain. Material: memory CD8+ T cells sorted from blood. Subset given: CD45RO+ cells pooled with CCR7-negative TemRA cells. The CDR3 DNA follows: TGTGCCAGCAGTGTAAGGGCAGGCCTGTACAATGAGCAGTTCTTC. Translating it yields CASSVRAGLYNEQFF.